A selection of T cell receptor beta chains follows, all from one sample in a study of Ad26.COV2.S vaccination and SARS-CoV-2 variants. Method: immunoSEQ multiplex PCR; TCRdb's copy keeps in-frame clones and lacks some. Here the sample spans about 680,000 clones, 80% to 90% being singletons. The material was peripheral blood, obtained in a trial of Ad26.COV2.S vaccine versus placebo. Receptor source: a person aged 18 to 59 who received the Ad26.COV2.S COVID-19 vaccine or a placebo. The CDR3 runs from the conserved cysteine through the conserved F or W. A D gene is named only where the DNA matches it firmly. Not every row has a clone size; where given, it reads once, few, many or a size class.

.,.,TRBJ1-1,TRBV5-1,CASATSWNTEAFF,TGCGCCAGCGCAACCTCTTGGAACACTGAAGCTTTCTTT
.,TRBD1,TRBJ1-6,TRBV3-1/TRBV3-2,CASSPATGAYPLHF,TGTGCCAGCAGCCCCGCGACAGGGGCCTACCCCCTCCACTTT
.,.,TRBJ2-7,TRBV6-6,CASSLGGEQYF,TGTGCCAGCAGTTTAGGTGGCGAGCAGTACTTC
.,TRBD1,TRBJ1-2,TRBV6-6,CASSGGGVNGYTF,TGTGCCAGCAGTGGAGGGGGCGTGAATGGCTACACCTTC
.,.,TRBJ1-5,TRBV2,CAVRSAAGGNQPQHF,TGTGCCGTTAGGAGTGCAGCGGGGGGCAATCAGCCCCAGCATTTT
.,.,TRBJ2-7,TRBV6-2/TRBV6-3,CASSYGASLEGYEQYF,TGTGCCAGCAGTTACGGGGCGTCTCTGGAAGGCTACGAGCAGTACTTC
.,.,TRBJ2-7,TRBV7-9,CASSTTGTATYEQYF,TGTGCCAGCAGCACGACCGGGACGGCTACCTACGAGCAGTACTTC
.,TRBD2,TRBJ2-3,TRBV6-5,CASSYSGTSTDTQYF,TGTGCCAGCAGTTACTCGGGGACTAGTACAGATACGCAGTATTTT
.,.,TRBJ1-1,TRBV4-3,CASSQVNRAAEAFF,TGCGCCAGCAGCCAAGTCAACAGGGCTGCTGAAGCTTTCTTT
.,.,TRBJ2-7,TRBV10-2,CACSPVGLSYEQYF,TGCGCCTGTTCACCGGTTGGACTCTCCTACGAGCAGTACTTC
.,.,TRBJ1-6,TRBV4-2,CASSQDWKGFSPLHF,TGTGCCAGCAGCCAAGATTGGAAAGGGTTTTCACCCCTCCACTTT
.,.,TRBJ2-5,TRBV30,CAWSHHERETQYF,TGTGCCTGGAGTCACCACGAGCGCGAGACCCAGTACTTC
few,.,TRBJ1-2,TRBV30,CAWILGSGGYTF,TGTGCCTGGATTTTAGGGTCCGGGGGCTACACCTTC
.,TRBD2,TRBJ2-3,TRBV7-3,CASSLGLAGGSADTQYF,TGTGCCAGCAGCTTGGGTTTAGCGGGGGGAAGCGCAGATACGCAGTATTTT
.,.,TRBJ1-6,TRBV19,CASSKGYNSPLHF,TGTGCCAGTAGTAAAGGTTATAATTCACCCCTCCACTTT
.,.,TRBJ2-1,TRBV27,CASSFLRGGILYNEQFF,TGTGCCAGCAGTTTCCTTCGGGGCGGGATCTTGTACAATGAGCAGTTCTTC
once,.,TRBJ2-7,TRBV15,CATSRDLSYEQYF,TGTGCCACCAGCCGGGACTTATCCTACGAGCAGTACTTC
.,TRBD2,TRBJ2-7,TRBV15,CATSRGLAGRAYEQYF,TGTGCCACCAGCAGAGGATTAGCGGGACGGGCTTACGAGCAGTACTTC
once,TRBD2,TRBJ2-3,TRBV24-1,CATSDPTSGASVTQYF,TGTGCCACCAGTGACCCGACTAGCGGAGCGTCAGTTACGCAGTATTTT
few,TRBD2,TRBJ2-7,TRBV3-1/TRBV3-2,CASSQNPGLAAYEQYF,TGTGCCAGCAGCCAAAACCCGGGACTAGCGGCGTACGAGCAGTACTTC
.,.,TRBJ1-3,TRBV2,CASQAGSAGNTIYF,TGTGCCAGTCAGGCGGGGTCCGCTGGAAACACCATATATTTT
.,.,TRBJ1-1,TRBV18,CASSLRGSSENTEAFF,TGTGCCAGCTCATTACGGGGATCCTCGGAGAACACTGAAGCTTTCTTT
.,TRBD2,TRBJ2-7,TRBV3-1/TRBV3-2,CASSQGTSGFTEQYF,TGTGCCAGCAGCCAGGGGACTAGCGGGTTTACTGAGCAGTACTTC